This entry concerns a single T cell receptor beta chain. Its antigen is not identified. This CDR3 is built from 15 residues. V was trimmed by 9 bases and J by 3 bases, leaving 17 bases between them. Per germline, CDR1 ENHRY and CDR2 SYGVKD. The data belong to a study of spatial heterogeneity in lung cancer. The study, taken as a whole, reports: Ubiquitous and regional nonsynonymous mutations were tracked by counts of ubiquitous and regional expanded TCRs, respectively. The study found that expanded intratumoral alpha and beta TCR counts tracked tumor mutation counts.

TCRdb fed the 5' RACE reads into MiXCR, producing one record per CDR3 protein. In the table there are some 20,000 distinct CDR3 sequences, around 15% of which are singletons. Time point indicated: sample taken at primary tumor resection. Samples were donated by 72 untreated early-stage non-small cell lung cancer patients. Whole RNA was taken from tumor, nontumor lung or frozen PBMC; it was then sequenced unsorted. The sequencing here drew on lung tumor tissue, taken at surgery. This sequence originates from a female donor with early-stage non-small cell lung cancer. The chain has TRBV10-3 and TRBJ2-2; D gene uncertain. The CDR3 nucleotides read TGTGCCATACCTGGGCCCCGTCCCCACACCGGGGAGCTGTTTTTT. It codes for CAIPGPRPHTGELFF.